The 9 T cell receptor beta chains below were found in one sample sequenced in a study of T cell changes during pregnancy in multiple sclerosis. Sequenced by immunoSEQ multiplex PCR; TCRdb stores in-frame clones only, minus some. Among roughly 97,000 clones listed, just over 90% were seen once. The specimen comprised peripheral blood, sampled in the second trimester of pregnancy. Receptors were obtained from a female donor in good health, enrolled as a control in a pregnancy study.

The chain combines TRBV6-1 with TRBJ1-2; D remains ambiguous. Between the trimmed V and J ends, which lost 8 bases and 2 bases, there was a span of 6 bases. Germline assignment: CDR1 MNHNS and CDR2 SASEGT. CDR3 length equals 11 residues. The CDR3 nucleotides are TGTGCCAGCGAGGGAAACTATGGCTACACCTTC. Amino acid sequence: CASEGNYGYTF.

The V call is TRBV2, the J call TRBJ2-1; 10 bases map to TRBD2. The length of the CDR3 is 15 residues. The V segment lost 3 bases and the J segment 4 bases; nucleotides outside the gene matches: 3. Per the germline V gene, CDR1 is SNHLY and CDR2 is FYNNEI. CDR3 sequence (DNA): TGTGCCAGCAGTGAGCAGCGGGGGGGTTACAATGAGCAGTTCTTC. This translates into CASSEQRGGYNEQFF.

J is TRBJ1-2 and V is TRBV13; maybe TRBD1 (6 bases). CDR1 is PRHDT, CDR2 FYEKMQ, per germline (reference sequence). CDR3 length: 14 amino acids. V lost 5 bases and J lost 7, with 17 bases in between. CDR3 residues: CASSPVAGESGYTF. The CDR3, as DNA: TGTGCCAGCAGCCCGGTCGCAGGGGAGAGTGGCTACACCTTC.

The chain couples TRBV5-4 to TRBJ2-1, with 7 nucleotides matching TRBD2. Germline-derived CDR1 and CDR2 are SGHNT and YYREEE (reference sequence). The CDR3 totals 13 residues. J gave up 9 bases and V 4 bases, and 7 bases lay outside the gene matches. The CDR3 reads CASSPGLPVEQFF. The CDR3 DNA reads TGTGCCAGCAGCCCGGGACTACCCGTTGAGCAGTTCTTC.

This clone was picked up a small number of times. The chain carries TRBV6-5 and TRBJ2-4; TRBD2 aligns across 12 bases. V shed 6 bases and J 6 bases; nucleotides not matched to a gene: 3. CDR1 is MNHEY and CDR2 is SVGAGI in the germline V gene. This CDR3 has 14 amino acids. As DNA, the CDR3 is TGTGCCAGCAGGCCGGGACTAGCGGGAAACATTCAGTACTTC. Protein: CASRPGLAGNIQYF.

The rearrangement uses TRBV27 and TRBJ2-1; tentative D call: TRBD2 (6 bases). Germline CDR1 and CDR2: MNHEY and SMNVEV (reference sequence). Trimming removed 4 bases from V and 0 bases from J, with 13 bases in between. CDR3 length: 16 amino acids. The CDR3 here is CASSSKRVSSYNEQFF. For the CDR3, the DNA is TGTGCCAGCAGTTCAAAGCGGGTTAGCTCCTACAATGAGCAGTTCTTC.

This clone was observed a handful of times. The chain joins TRBV7-6 to TRBJ1-2, with a weak D call TRBD1 (6 bases). The germline V and J ends were trimmed by 6 bases and 3 bases, with 11 bases remaining between them. Germline values: CDR1 SGHVS, CDR2 FNYEAQ. The CDR3 spans 13 residues. CDR3 DNA: TGTGCCAGCAGTAAACAGGGTTACTATGGCTACACCTTC. Residues: CASSKQGYYGYTF.

This clone was detected only a few times. Compared with germline, one end of the junction differs, possibly owing to a read error. V usage is TRBV7-7 and J usage is TRBJ1-1, with a weak D call TRBD1 (6 bases). Per the germline V gene, CDR1 is SSHAT and CDR2 is FNYEAQ (reference sequence). This CDR3 contains 14 residues. CDR3: CASSSFTGNAEAFF. The CDR3 region has the DNA TGTGCTAGCAGCTCATTTACAGGGAACGCTGAAGCTTTCTTT.

The rearrangement links TRBV6-5 to TRBJ2-5, with D possibly matching TRBD2 (5 bases). The CDR3 has 13 amino acids. Trimming stripped 6 bases from V and 5 bases from J, with 13 bases between. Germline values: CDR1 MNHEY, CDR2 SVGAGI. DNA for the CDR3: TGTGCCAGCAGCACGGGATGGACGGAGACCCAGTACTTC. This codes for CASSTGWTETQYF.